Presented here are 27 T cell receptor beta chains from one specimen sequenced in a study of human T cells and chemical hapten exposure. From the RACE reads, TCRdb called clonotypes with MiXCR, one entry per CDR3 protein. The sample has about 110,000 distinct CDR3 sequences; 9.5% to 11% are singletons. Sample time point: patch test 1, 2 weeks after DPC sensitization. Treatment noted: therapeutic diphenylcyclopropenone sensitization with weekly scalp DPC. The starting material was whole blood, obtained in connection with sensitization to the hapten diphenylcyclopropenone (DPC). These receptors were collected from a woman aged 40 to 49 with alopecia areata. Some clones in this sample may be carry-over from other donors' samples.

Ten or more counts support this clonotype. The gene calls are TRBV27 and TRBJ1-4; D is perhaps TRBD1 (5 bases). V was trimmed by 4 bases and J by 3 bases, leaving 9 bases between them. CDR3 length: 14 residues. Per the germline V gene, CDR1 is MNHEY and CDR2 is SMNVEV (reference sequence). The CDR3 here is CASSSQESNEKLFF. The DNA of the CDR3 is TGTGCCAGCAGTTCACAGGAGTCTAATGAAAAACTGTTTTTT.

The CDR3 spells CASTPRQVAATDTQYF. The CDR3 DNA sequence: TGTGCCAGCACCCCCCGGCAGGTAGCGGCCACAGATACGCAGTATTTT. The gene calls are TRBV6-2 or TRBV6-3 and TRBJ2-3; tentative D call: TRBD2 (6 bases). The CDR3 totals 16 residues. The germline CDR1 and CDR2 sequences are MNHEY and SVGEGT. Trimming took off 7 bases at V and 2 bases at J, with 19 bases between the two ends.

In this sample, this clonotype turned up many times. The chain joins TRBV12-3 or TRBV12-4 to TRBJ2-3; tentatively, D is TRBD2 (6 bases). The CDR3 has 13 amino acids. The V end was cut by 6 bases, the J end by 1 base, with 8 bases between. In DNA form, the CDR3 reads TGTGCCAGCAGGGCTAGCGGCACAGATACGCAGTATTTT. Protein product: CASRASGTDTQYF.

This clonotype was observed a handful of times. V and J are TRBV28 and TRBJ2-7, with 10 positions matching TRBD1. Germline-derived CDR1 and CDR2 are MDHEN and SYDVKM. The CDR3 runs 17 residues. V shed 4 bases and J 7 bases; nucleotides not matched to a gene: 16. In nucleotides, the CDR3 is TGTGCCAGCAGTTACGCGAGGACAGGGGGACCCTACAATGAGCAGTACTTC. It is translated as CASSYARTGGPYNEQYF. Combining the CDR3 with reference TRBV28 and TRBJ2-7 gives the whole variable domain DVKVTQSSRYLVKRTGEKVFLECVQDMDHENMFWYRQDPGLGLRLIYFSYDVKMKEKGDIPEGYSVSREKKERFSLILESASTNQTSMYLCASSYARTGGPYNEQYFGPGTRLTVT.

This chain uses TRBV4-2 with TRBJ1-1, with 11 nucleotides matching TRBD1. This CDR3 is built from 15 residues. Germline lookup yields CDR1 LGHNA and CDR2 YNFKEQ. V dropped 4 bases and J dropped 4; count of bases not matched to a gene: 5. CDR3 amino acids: CASSRGGTGGTEAFF. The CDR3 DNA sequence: TGTGCCAGCAGCCGGGGTGGGACAGGGGGCACTGAAGCTTTCTTT.

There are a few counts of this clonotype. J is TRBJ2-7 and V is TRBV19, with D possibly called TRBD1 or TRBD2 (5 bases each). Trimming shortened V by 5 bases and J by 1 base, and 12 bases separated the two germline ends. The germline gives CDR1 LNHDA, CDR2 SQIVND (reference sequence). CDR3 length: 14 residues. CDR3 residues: CASSFWDASYEQYF. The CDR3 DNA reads TGTGCCAGTAGTTTTTGGGACGCATCCTACGAGCAGTACTTC. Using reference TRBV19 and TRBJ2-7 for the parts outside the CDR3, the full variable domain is DGGITQSPKYLFRKEGQNVTLSCEQNLNHDAMYWYRQDPGQGLRLIYYSQIVNDFQKGDIAEGYSVSREKKESFPLTVTSAQKNPTAFYLCASSFWDASYEQYFGPGTRLTVT.

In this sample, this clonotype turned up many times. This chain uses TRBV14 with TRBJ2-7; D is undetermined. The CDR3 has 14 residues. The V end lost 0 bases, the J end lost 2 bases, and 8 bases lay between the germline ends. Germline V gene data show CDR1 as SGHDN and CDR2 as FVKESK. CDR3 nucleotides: TGTGCCAGCAGCCAAGATGGGCCGGCCTACGAGCAGTACTTC. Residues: CASSQDGPAYEQYF.

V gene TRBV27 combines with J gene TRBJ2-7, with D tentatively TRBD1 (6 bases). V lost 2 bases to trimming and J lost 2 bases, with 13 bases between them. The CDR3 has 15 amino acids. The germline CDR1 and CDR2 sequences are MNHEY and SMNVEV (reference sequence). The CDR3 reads CASSLESQGTYEQYF. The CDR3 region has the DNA TGTGCCAGCAGTTTAGAATCTCAGGGGACCTACGAGCAGTACTTC.

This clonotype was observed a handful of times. The CDR3: CASSSQNPGLSQGRDTQYF. The CDR3 coding sequence is TGTGCCAGCAGCAGCCAAAACCCGGGACTTTCCCAAGGCCGTGATACGCAGTATTTT. V and J are TRBV7-2 and TRBJ2-3; possible D gene TRBD2, 6 bases. The CDR3 spans 19 residues. V was cut by 5 bases and J by 6 bases, with 30 bases left in between. The germline V gene has CDR1 SGHTA and CDR2 FQGNSA.

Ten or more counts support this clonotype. Written as DNA, the CDR3 is TGTGCCAGCAGTGAAGGGGGGACAGTCCAAGAGACCCAGTACTTC. Amino acid sequence: CASSEGGTVQETQYF. The V call is TRBV6-1, the J call TRBJ2-5; TRBD1 matches 7 bases. V lost 1 base, J lost 1 base, and 3 bases stayed unmatched. The germline V gene encodes CDR1 MNHNS and CDR2 SASEGT. CDR3 length equals 15 residues.

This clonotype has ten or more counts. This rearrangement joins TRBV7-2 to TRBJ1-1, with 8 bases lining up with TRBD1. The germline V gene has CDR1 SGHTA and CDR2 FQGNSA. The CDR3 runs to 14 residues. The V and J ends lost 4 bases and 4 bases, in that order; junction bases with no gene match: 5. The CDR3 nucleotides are TGTGCCAGCAGCTCGCAGGGGGCAAGCACTGAAGCTTTCTTT. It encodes CASSSQGASTEAFF.

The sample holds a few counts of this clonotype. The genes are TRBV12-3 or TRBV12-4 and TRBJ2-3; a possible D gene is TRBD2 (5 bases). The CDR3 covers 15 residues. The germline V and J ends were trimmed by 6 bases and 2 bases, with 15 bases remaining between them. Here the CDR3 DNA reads TGTGCCAGCAGCGCGCCGGGATCCAACACAGATACGCAGTATTTT. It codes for CASSAPGSNTDTQYF.

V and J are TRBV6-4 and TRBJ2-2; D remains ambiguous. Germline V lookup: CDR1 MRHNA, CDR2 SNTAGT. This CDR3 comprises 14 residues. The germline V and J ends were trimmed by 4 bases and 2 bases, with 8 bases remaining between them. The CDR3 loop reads CASSVAANTGELFF. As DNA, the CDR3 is TGTGCCAGCAGTGTGGCAGCTAACACCGGGGAGCTGTTTTTT.

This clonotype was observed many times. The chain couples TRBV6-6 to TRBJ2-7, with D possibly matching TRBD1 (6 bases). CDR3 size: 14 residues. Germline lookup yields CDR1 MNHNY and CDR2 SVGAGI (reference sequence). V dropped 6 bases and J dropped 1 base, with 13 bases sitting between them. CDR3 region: CASSPGTQSYEQYF. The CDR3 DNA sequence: TGTGCCAGCAGCCCCGGGACACAGTCCTACGAGCAGTACTTC.

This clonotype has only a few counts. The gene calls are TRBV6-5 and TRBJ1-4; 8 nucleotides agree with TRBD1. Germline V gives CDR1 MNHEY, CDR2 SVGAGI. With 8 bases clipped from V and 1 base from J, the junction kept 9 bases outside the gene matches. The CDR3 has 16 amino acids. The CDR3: CASSSAGGGTNEKLFF. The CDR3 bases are TGTGCCAGCTCAAGCGCAGGGGGCGGAACTAATGAAAAACTGTTTTTT.

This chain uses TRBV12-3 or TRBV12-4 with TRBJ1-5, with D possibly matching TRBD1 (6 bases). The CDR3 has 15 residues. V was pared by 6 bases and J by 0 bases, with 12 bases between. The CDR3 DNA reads TGTGCCAGCAGCCGGACAGAAAATAGCAATCAGCCCCAGCATTTT. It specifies CASSRTENSNQPQHF.

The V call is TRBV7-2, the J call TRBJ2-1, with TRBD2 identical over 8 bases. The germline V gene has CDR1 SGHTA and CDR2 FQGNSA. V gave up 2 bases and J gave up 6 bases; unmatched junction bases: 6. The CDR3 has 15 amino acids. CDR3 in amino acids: CASSLSGGGANEQFF. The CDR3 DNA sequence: TGTGCCAGCAGCTTAAGCGGGGGCGGGGCCAATGAGCAGTTCTTC.

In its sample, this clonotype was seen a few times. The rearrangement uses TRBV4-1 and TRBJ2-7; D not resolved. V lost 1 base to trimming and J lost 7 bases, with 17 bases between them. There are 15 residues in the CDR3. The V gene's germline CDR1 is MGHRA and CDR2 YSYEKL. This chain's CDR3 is CASSQGLVTPGEQYF. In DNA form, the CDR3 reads TGCGCCAGCAGCCAAGGGTTGGTGACCCCAGGAGAGCAGTACTTC.

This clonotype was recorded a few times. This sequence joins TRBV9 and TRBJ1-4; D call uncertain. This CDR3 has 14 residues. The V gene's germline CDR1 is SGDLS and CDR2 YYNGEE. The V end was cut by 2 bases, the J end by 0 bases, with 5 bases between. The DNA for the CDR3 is TGTGCCAGCAGCGTTAGTACAACTAATGAAAAACTGTTTTTT. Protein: CASSVSTTNEKLFF.

The CDR3 DNA reads TGCAGTGCCACGGGCCCAGGGGCGGGAATTAACTATGGCTACACCTTC. Protein: CSATGPGAGINYGYTF. This chain connects TRBV20-1 to TRBJ1-2; weak D call: TRBD1 (6 bases). Trimming removed 6 bases from V and 1 base from J, with 21 bases in between. Germline CDR1 DFQATT, CDR2 SNEGSKA (reference sequence). CDR3 length: 16 amino acids.

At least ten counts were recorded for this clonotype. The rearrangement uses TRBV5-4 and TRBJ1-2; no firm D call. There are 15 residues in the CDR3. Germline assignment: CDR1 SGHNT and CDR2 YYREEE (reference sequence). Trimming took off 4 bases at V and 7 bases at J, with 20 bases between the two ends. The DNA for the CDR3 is TGTGCCAGCAGCCCCCTCCGGTTCGAAAGTTCTGGCTACACCTTC. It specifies CASSPLRFESSGYTF.

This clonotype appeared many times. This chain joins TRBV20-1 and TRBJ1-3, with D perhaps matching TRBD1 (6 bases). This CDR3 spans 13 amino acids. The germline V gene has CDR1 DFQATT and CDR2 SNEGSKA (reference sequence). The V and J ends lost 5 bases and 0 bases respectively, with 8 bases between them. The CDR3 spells CSARQASGNTIYF. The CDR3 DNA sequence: TGCAGTGCTCGACAGGCCTCTGGAAACACCATATATTTT.

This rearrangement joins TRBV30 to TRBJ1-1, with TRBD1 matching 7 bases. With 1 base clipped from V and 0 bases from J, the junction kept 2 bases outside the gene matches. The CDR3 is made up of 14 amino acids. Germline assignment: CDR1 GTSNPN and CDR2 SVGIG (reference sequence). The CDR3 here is CAWSGQGLNTEAFF. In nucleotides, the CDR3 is TGTGCCTGGAGTGGACAGGGACTGAACACTGAAGCTTTCTTT.

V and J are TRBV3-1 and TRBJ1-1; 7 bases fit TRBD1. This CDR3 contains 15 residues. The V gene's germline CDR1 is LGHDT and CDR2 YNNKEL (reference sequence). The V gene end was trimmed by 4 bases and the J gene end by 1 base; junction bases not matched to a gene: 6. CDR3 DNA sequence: TGTGCCAGCAGCCTCCGACGACAGGGGAACACTGAAGCTTTCTTT. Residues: CASSLRRQGNTEAFF.

The CDR3 DNA is TGTGCCAGCAGTTTTCCCGGACAGAATCAGCCCCAGCATTTT. Its translation is CASSFPGQNQPQHF. J is TRBJ1-5 and V is TRBV12-3 or TRBV12-4, with D perhaps TRBD1 (6 bases). Deletions cut 3 bases from V and 4 bases from J, with 10 bases between. The CDR3 is made up of 14 amino acids.

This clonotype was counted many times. In DNA, the CDR3 is TGTGCTAGTGGTTTGCCCGCGAGGGCAGGGTTAACTGAAGCTTTCTTT. Protein sequence: CASGLPARAGLTEAFF. The V and J genes are TRBV12-5 and TRBJ1-1; tentatively, D is TRBD1 (5 bases). CDR1 and CDR2 from the germline V gene are LGHNT and FRNRAP. The CDR3 length is 16 residues. The V gene lost 2 bases and the J gene lost 5 bases, with 18 bases spanning the gap.

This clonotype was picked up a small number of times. In DNA, the CDR3 is TGTGCCAGCAGCTTAGCTGGAGGAGGGGACACTGAAGCTTTCTTT. This encodes CASSLAGGGDTEAFF. This chain connects TRBV11-2 to TRBJ1-1; D perhaps matches TRBD1 (5 bases). Germline V gene sequence: CDR1 SGHAT, CDR2 FQNNGV. V was pared by 1 base and J by 3 bases, with 12 bases between. This CDR3 contains 15 residues.